The clone carrying this T cell receptor (beta chain) was seen a few times. The data were taken from a study of T cells in Graves' hyperthyroidism and ophthalmopathy. V dropped 6 bases and J dropped 7; count of bases not matched to a gene: 5. From germline, CDR1 is LNHDA and CDR2 SQIVND (reference sequence). The CDR3 covers 13 residues. RNA transcripts were the template for amplifying TCR beta CDR3 regions. First-round RT-PCR of the TCR CDR3 relied on the HTBI primer set. TCRdb ran MiXCR on the multiplex PCR reads and lists one entry per CDR3 protein. The sample consists of about 300,000 distinct CDR3 sequences, approximately 19% of them appearing once.

V is TRBV19 and J is TRBJ1-5; 8 bases agree with TRBD1. The TCR was taken from a man aged 45 to 65 with Graves' ophthalmopathy. The sequenced sample was blood. CDR3 DNA: TGTGCCAGTAGCTTGACAGGGGAGCAGCCCCAGCATTTT. As protein: CASSLTGEQPQHF.